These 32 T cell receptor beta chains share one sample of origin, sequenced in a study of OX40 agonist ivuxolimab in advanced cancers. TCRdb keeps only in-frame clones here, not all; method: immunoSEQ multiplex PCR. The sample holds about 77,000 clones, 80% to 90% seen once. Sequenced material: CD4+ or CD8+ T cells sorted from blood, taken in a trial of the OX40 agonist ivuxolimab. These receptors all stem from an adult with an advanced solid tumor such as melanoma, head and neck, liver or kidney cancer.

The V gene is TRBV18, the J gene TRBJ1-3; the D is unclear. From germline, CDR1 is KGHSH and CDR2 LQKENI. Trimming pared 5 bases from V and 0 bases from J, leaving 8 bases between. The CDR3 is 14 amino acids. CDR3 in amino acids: CASSTQSSGNTIYF. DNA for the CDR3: TGTGCCAGCTCAACCCAGAGCTCTGGAAACACCATATATTTT.

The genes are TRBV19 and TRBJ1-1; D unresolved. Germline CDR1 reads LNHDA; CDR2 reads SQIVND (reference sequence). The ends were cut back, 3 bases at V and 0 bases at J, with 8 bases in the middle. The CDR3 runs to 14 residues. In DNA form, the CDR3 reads TGTGCCAGTAGTATTCCCAGGCTGAACACTGAAGCTTTCTTT. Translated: CASSIPRLNTEAFF.

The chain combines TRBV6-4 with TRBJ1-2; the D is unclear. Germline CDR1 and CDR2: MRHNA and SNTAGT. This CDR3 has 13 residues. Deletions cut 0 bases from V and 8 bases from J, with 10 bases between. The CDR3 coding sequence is TGTGCCAGCAGTGACTCGAGTCGAGGAGGCTACACCTTC. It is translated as CASSDSSRGGYTF.

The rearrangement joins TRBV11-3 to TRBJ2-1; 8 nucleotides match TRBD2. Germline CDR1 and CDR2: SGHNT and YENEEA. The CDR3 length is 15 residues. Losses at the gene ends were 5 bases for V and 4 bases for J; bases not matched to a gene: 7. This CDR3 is CASSLRGGSYNEQFF. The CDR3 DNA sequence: TGTGCCAGCAGCCTCCGGGGGGGCTCTTACAATGAGCAGTTCTTC.

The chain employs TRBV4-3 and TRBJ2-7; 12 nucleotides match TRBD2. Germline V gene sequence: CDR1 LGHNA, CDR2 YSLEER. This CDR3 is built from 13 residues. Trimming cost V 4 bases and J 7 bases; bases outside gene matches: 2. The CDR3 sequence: CASSPSGRGEQYF. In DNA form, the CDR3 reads TGCGCCAGCAGCCCTAGCGGGAGGGGGGAGCAGTACTTC.

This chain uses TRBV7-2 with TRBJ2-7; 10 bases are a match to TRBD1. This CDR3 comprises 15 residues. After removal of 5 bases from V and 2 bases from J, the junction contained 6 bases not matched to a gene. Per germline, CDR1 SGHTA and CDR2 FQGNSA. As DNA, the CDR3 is TGTGCCAGCAGCATCACCGGGACAGGGGCCTACGAGCAGTACTTC. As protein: CASSITGTGAYEQYF.

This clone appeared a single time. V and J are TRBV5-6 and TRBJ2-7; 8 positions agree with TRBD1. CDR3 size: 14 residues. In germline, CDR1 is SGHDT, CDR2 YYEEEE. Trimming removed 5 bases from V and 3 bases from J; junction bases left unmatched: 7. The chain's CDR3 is CASSRQGSYYEQYF. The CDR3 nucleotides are TGTGCCAGCAGTAGACAGGGGTCCTACTACGAGCAGTACTTC.

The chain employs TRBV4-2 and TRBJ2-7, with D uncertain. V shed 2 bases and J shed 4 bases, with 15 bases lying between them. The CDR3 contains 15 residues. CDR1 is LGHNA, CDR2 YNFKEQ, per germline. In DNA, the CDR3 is TGTGCCAGCAGCCAAACGACTGACCAGATGTACGAGCAGTACTTC. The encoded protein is CASSQTTDQMYEQYF.

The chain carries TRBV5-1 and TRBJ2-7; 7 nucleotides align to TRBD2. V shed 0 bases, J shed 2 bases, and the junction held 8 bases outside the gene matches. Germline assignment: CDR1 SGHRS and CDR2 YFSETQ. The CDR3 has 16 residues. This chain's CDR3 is CASSLETKRGTYEQYF. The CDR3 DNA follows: TGCGCCAGCAGCTTGGAAACTAAGCGGGGTACCTACGAGCAGTACTTC.

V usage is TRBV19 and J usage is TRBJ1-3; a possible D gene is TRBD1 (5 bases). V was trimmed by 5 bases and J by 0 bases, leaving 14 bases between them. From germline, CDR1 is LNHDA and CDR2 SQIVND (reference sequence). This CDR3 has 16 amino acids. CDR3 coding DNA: TGTGCCAGTAGTGGACGAGGGACTGTCTCTGGAAACACCATATATTTT. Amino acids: CASSGRGTVSGNTIYF.

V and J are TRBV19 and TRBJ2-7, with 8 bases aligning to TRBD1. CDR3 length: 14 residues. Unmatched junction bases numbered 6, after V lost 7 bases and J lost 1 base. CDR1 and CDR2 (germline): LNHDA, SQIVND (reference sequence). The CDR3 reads CASKQDRASYEQYF. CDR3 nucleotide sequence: TGTGCCAGTAAGCAGGACAGGGCTTCCTACGAGCAGTACTTC.

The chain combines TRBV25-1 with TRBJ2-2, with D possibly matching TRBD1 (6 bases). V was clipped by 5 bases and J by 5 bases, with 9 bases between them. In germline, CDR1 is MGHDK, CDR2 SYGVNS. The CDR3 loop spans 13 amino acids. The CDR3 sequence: CASSKQGTGELFF. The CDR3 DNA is TGTGCCAGCAGTAAACAGGGAACCGGGGAGCTGTTTTTT.

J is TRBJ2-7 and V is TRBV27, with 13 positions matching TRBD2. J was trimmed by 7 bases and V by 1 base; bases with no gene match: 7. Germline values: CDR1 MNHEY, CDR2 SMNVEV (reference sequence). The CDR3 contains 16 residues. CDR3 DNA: TGTGCCAGCAGTTTATTACTAGCGGGAGGGCCCAGGGAGCAGTACTTC. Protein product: CASSLLLAGGPREQYF.

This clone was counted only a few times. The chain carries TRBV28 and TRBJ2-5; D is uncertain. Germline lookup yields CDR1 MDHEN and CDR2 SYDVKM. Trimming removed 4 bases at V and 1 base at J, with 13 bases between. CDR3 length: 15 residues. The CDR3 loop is CASSSIRWSQETQYF. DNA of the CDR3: TGTGCCAGCAGTTCCATTCGTTGGTCCCAAGAGACCCAGTACTTC. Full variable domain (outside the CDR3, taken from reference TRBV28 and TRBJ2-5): DVKVTQSSRYLVKRTGEKVFLECVQDMDHENMFWYRQDPGLGLRLIYFSYDVKMKEKGDIPEGYSVSREKKERFSLILESASTNQTSMYLCASSSIRWSQETQYFGPGTRLLVL.

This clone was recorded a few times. CDR3: CASGVGTGNTGELFF. The CDR3 nucleotides read TGTGCTAGTGGGGTTGGGACGGGCAACACCGGGGAGCTGTTTTTT. The chain recombines TRBV12-5 with TRBJ2-2, with D perhaps being TRBD1 or TRBD2 (5 bases each). Germline V gene lookup returns CDR1 LGHNT and CDR2 FRNRAP. The V and J ends lost 6 bases and 2 bases respectively, with 13 bases between them. The CDR3 is 15 residues long.

Here the CDR3 DNA reads TGTGCCAGCAGCTTAGCGAGCGGATTGAACACTGAAGCTTTCTTT. As protein: CASSLASGLNTEAFF. The chain recombines TRBV7-9 with TRBJ1-1; D is undetermined. V was trimmed by 0 bases and J by 0 bases, leaving 8 bases between them. Germline CDR1 is SEHNR and CDR2 is FQNEAQ (reference sequence). The CDR3 spans 15 residues.

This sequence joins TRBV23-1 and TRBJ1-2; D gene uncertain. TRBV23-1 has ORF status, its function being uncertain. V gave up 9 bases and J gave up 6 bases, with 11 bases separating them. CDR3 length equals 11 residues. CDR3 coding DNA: TGCGCCAGAACCCCTGGTAATGGCTACACCTTC. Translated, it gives CARTPGNGYTF.

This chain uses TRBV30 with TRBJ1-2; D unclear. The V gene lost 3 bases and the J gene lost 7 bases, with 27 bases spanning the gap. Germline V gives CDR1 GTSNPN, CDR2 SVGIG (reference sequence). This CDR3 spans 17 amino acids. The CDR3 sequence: CAWSLPVRKAREVGYTF. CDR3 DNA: TGTGCCTGGAGCCTCCCAGTTCGTAAAGCCCGCGAAGTTGGCTACACCTTC.

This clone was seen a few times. As DNA, the CDR3 is TGCAGCGTAGCGACAGGGGGCGCGACTGAAGCTTTCTTT. This sequence encodes CSVATGGATEAFF. J is TRBJ1-1 and V is TRBV29-1; TRBD1 agrees at 10 bases. The CDR3 spans 13 residues. CDR1 is SQVTM and CDR2 is ANQGSEA in the germline V gene. V was pared by 6 bases and J by 5 bases, with 6 bases of the junction left unmatched.

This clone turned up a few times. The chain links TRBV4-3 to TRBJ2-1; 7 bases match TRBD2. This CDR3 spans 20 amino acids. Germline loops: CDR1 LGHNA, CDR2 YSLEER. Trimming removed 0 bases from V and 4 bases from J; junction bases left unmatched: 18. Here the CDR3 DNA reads TGCGCCAGCAGCCAAGATAAGGGAAGGCGGGAGCCCACCCGTTACAATGAGCAGTTCTTC. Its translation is CASSQDKGRREPTRYNEQFF.

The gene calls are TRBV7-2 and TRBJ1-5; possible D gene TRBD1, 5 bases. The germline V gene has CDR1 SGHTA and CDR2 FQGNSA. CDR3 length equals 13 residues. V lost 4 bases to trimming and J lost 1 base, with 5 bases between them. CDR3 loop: CASSWDSNQPQHF. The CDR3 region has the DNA TGTGCCAGCAGCTGGGACAGCAATCAGCCCCAGCATTTT.

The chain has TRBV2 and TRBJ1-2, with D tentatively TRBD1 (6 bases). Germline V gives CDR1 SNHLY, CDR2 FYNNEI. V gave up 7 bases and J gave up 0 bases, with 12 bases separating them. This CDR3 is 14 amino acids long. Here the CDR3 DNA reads TGTGCCAGCATCCGACAGGTAGCTAACTATGGCTACACCTTC. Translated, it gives CASIRQVANYGYTF. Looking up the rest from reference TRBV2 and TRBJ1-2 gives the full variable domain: EPEVTQTPSHQVTQMGQEVILRCVPISNHLYFYWYRQILGQKVEFLVSFYNNEISEKSEIFDDQFSVERPDGSNFTLKIRSTKLEDSAMYFCASIRQVANYGYTFGSGTRLTVV.

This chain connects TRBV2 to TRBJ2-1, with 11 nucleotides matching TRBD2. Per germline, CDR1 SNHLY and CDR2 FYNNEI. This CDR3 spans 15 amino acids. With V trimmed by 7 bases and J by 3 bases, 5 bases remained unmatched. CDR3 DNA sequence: TGTGCCAGCATCCCGACTAGCGGGAACTACAATGAGCAGTTCTTC. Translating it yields CASIPTSGNYNEQFF. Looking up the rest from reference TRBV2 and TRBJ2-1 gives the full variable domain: EPEVTQTPSHQVTQMGQEVILRCVPISNHLYFYWYRQILGQKVEFLVSFYNNEISEKSEIFDDQFSVERPDGSNFTLKIRSTKLEDSAMYFCASIPTSGNYNEQFFGPGTRLTVL.

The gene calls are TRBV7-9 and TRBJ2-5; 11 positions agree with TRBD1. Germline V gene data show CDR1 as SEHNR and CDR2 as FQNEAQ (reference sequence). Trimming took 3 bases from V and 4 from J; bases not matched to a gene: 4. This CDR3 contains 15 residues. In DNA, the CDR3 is TGTGCCAGCAGCTTTGCGGGACAGGGGGGAGAGACCCAGTACTTC. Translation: CASSFAGQGGETQYF. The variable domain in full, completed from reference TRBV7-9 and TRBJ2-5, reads DTGVSQNPRHKITKRGQNVTFRCDPISEHNRLYWYRQTLGQGPEFLTYFQNEAQLEKSRLLSDRFSAERPKGSFSTLEIQRTEQGDSAMYLCASSFAGQGGETQYFGPGTRLLVL.

The DNA of the CDR3 is TGTGCCAGCAGCTTTTGGACTGAAAACAATGAGCAGTTCTTC. This codes for CASSFWTENNEQFF. V and J are TRBV7-8 and TRBJ2-1; D may be TRBD2 (5 bases). This CDR3 is 14 amino acids long. Looked up from germline, CDR1 is SGHVS and CDR2 is FQNEAQ. V lost 3 bases and J 5 bases, leaving 11 bases between the germline ends.

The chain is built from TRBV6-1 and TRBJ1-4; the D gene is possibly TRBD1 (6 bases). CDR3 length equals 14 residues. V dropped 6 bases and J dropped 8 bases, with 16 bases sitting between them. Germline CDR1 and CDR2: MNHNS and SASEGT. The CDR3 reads CASSLGGGREKLFF. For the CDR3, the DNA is TGTGCCAGCAGCCTGGGGGGGGGCCGGGAAAAACTGTTTTTT.

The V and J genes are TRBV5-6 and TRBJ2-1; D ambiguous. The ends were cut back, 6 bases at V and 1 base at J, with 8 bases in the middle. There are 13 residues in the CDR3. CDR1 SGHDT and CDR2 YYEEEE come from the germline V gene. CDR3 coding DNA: TGTGCCAGCATCGGATTTTCCTACAATGAGCAGTTCTTC. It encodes CASIGFSYNEQFF.

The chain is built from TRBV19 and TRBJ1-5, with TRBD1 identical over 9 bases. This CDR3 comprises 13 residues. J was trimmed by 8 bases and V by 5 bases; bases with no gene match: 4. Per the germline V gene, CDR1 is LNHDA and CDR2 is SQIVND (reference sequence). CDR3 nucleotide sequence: TGTGCCAGTAGTGCGGACAGGGGCGAGCCCCAGCATTTT. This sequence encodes CASSADRGEPQHF.

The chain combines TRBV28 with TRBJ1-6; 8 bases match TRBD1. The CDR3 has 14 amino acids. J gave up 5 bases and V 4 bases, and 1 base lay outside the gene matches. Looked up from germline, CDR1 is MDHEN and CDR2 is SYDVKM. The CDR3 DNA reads TGTGCCAGCAGTTCGGGACAGGATAATTCACCCCTCCACTTT. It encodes CASSSGQDNSPLHF.

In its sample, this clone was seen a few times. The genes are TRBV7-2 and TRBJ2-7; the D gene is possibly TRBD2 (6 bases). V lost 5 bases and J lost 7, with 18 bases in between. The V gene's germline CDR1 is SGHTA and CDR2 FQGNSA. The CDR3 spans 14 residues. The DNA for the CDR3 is TGTGCCAGCAGCAACCGGGACTTCCTTAGGGAGCAGTACTTC. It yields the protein CASSNRDFLREQYF. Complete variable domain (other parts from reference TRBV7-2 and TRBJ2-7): GAGVSQSPSNKVTEKGKDVELRCDPISGHTALYWYRQSLGQGLEFLIYFQGNSAPDKSGLPSDRFSAERTGGSVSTLTIQRTQQEDSAVYLCASSNRDFLREQYFGPGTRLTVT.

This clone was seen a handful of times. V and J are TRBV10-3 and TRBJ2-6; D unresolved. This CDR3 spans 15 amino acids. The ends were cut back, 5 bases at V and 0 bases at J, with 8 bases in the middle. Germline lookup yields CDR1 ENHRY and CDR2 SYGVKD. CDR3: CAISPSRSGANVLTF. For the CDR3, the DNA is TGTGCCATCAGTCCCAGTCGCTCTGGGGCCAACGTCCTGACTTTC.

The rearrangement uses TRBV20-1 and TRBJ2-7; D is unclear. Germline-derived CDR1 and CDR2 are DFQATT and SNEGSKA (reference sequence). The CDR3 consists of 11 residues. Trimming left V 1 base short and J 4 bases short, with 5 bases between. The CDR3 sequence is CSARGDYEQYF. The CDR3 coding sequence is TGCAGTGCTAGAGGAGATTACGAGCAGTACTTC.